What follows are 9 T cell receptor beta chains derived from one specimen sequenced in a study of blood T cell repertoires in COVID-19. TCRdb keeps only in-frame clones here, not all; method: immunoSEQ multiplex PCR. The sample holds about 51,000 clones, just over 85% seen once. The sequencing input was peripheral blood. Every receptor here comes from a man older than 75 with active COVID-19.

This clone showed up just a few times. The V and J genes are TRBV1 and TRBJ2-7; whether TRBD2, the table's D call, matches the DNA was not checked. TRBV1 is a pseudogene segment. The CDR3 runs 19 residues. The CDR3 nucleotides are TGCACCAGCAGCCAAGATCCATTGCGGGAGGGTCTATTCCCCTACGAGCAGTACTTC. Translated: CTSSQDPLREGLFPYEQYF.

CDR3 residues: CASSQDWGGEEQFF. The CDR3 nucleotides read TGCGCCAGCAGCCAAGATTGGGGGGGAGAGGAGCAGTTCTTC. The chain carries TRBV4-3 and TRBJ2-1, with 7 bases aligning to TRBD2. This CDR3 comprises 14 residues. V shed 0 bases, J shed 10 bases, and the junction held 6 bases outside the gene matches. Germline CDR1 reads LGHNA; CDR2 reads YSLEER.

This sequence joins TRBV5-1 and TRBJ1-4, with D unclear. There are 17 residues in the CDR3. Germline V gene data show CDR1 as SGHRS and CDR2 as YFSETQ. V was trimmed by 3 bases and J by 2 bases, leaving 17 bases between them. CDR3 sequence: CASSSVNTGNTNEKLFF. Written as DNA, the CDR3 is TGCGCCAGCAGCTCTGTAAACACCGGGAACACTAATGAAAAACTGTTTTTT.

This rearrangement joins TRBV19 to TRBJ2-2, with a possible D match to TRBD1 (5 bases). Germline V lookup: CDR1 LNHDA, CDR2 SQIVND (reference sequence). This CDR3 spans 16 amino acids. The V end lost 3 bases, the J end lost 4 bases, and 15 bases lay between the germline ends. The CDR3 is CASSMMAGSSTGELFF. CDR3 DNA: TGTGCCAGTAGTATGATGGCAGGGTCGAGCACCGGGGAGCTGTTTTTT.

The CDR3 is CASSVQGFYNEQFF. The CDR3 DNA reads as TGCGCCAGCAGCGTACAGGGGTTTTACAATGAGCAGTTCTTC. This chain links TRBV5-1 with TRBJ2-1, with TRBD1 matching 7 bases. CDR1 SGHRS and CDR2 YFSETQ come from the germline V gene. The CDR3 sequence is 14 residues long. With V trimmed by 4 bases and J by 4 bases, 5 bases remained unmatched.

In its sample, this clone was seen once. In DNA, the CDR3 is TGTGCCAGCAGCACGGGGGGTGTCTTAGACTACGAGCAGTACTTC. Translation gives CASSTGGVLDYEQYF. The genes are TRBV6-5 and TRBJ2-7; TRBD2 aligns across 7 bases. This CDR3 has 15 amino acids. V trimming: 6 bases; J trimming: 3 bases; junction bases outside the gene matches: 11. Germline V gene data show CDR1 as MNHEY and CDR2 as SVGAGI.

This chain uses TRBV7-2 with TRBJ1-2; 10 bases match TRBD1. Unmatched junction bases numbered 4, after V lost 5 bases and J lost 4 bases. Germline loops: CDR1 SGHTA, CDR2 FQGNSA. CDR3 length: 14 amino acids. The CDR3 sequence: CASSRDRGPYGYTF. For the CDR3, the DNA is TGTGCCAGCAGCCGGGACAGGGGCCCCTATGGCTACACCTTC.

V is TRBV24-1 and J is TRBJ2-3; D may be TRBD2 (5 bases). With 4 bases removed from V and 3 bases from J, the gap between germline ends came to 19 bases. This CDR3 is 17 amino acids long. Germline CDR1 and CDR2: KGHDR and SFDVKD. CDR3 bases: TGTGCCACCAGTGACCCAACCGGAGGCTTACAGACAGATACGCAGTATTTT. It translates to CATSDPTGGLQTDTQYF.

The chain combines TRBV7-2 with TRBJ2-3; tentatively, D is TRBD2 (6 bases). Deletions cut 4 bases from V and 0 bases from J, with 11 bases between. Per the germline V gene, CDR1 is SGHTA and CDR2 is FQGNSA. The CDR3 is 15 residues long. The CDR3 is CASSSTGLSTDTQYF. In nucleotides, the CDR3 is TGTGCCAGCAGCTCGACGGGACTCAGCACAGATACGCAGTATTTT.